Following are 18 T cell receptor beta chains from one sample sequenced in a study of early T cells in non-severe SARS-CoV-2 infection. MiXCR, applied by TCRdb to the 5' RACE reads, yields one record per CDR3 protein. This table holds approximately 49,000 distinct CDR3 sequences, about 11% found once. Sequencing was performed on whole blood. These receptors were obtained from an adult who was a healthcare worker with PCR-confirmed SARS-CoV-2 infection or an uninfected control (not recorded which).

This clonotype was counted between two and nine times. The CDR3 DNA is TGTGCCAGCAAATCTAGCGCGGCCGGGGAGCTGTTTTTT. This encodes CASKSSAAGELFF. The V and J genes are TRBV6-5 and TRBJ2-2; weak D call: TRBD2 (6 bases). The germline V and J ends were trimmed by 7 bases and 6 bases, with 12 bases remaining between them. The CDR3 has 13 amino acids. Looked up from germline, CDR1 is MNHEY and CDR2 is SVGAGI.

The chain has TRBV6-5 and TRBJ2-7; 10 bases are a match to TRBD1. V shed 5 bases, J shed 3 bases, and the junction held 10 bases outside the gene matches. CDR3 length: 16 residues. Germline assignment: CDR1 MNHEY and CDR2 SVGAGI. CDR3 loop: CASSHFSGQGVYEQYF. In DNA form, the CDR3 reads TGTGCCAGCAGTCACTTCTCTGGACAGGGGGTCTACGAGCAGTACTTC.

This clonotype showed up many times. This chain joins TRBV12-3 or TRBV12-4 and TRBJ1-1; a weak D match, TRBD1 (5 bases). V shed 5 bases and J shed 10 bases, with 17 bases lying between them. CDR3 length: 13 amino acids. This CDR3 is CASSGDGGQGAFF. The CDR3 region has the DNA TGTGCCAGCAGTGGCGACGGTGGTCAGGGAGCTTTCTTT.

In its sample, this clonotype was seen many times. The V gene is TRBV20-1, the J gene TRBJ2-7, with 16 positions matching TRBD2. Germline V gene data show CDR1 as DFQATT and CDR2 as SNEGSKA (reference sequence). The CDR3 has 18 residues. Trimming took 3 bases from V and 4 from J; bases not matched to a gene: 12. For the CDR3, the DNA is TGCAGTGCTAGTGGGACTAGCGGGGGGGCCTCGCTTCGATACGAGCAGTACTTC. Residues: CSASGTSGGASLRYEQYF.

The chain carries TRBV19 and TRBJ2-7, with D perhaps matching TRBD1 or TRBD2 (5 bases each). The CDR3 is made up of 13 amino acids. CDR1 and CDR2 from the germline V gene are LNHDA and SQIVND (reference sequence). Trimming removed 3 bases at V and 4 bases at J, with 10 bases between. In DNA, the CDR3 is TGTGCCAGTAGTATTTGGGACGGGTACGAGCAGTACTTC. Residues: CASSIWDGYEQYF.

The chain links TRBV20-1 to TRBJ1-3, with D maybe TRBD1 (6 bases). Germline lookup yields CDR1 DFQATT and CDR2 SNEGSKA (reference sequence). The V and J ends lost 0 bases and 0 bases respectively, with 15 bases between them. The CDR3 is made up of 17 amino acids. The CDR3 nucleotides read TGCAGTGCTAGAGAGGGACACTCTACCCGCTCTGGAAACACCATATATTTT. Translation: CSAREGHSTRSGNTIYF.

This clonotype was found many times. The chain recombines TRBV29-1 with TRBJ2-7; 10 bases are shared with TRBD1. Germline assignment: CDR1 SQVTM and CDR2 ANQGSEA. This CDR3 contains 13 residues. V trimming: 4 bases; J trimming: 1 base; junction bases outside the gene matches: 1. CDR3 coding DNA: TGCAGCGTTGGGACAGGGGGTTCCTACGAGCAGTACTTC. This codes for CSVGTGGSYEQYF.

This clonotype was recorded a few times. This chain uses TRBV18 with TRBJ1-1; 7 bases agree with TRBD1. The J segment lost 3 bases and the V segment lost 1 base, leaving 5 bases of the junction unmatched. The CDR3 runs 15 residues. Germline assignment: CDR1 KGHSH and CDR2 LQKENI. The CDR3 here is CASSPLTGLDTEAFF. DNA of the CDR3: TGTGCCAGCTCACCACTGACAGGGCTCGACACTGAAGCTTTCTTT.

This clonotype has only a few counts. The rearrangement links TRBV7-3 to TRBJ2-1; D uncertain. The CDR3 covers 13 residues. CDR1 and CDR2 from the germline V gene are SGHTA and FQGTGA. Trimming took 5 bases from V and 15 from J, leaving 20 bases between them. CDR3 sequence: CASSPHMAGLRFF. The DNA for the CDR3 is TGTGCCAGCAGCCCCCATATGGCTGGGTTGCGGTTCTTC.

The CDR3 region has the DNA TGCGCCAGCAGCCAGGGCGGCTCCCAAGAGACCCAGTACTTC. It codes for CASSQGGSQETQYF. V is TRBV4-1 and J is TRBJ2-5; D ambiguous. The length of the CDR3 is 14 residues. CDR1 is MGHRA, CDR2 YSYEKL, per germline. The V end was cut by 3 bases, the J end by 1 base, with 9 bases between.

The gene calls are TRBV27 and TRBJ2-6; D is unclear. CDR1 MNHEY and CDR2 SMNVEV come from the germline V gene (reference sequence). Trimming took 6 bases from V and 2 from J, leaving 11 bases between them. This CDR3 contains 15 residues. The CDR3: CASRSLTPGANVLTF. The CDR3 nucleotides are TGTGCCAGCAGAAGCCTTACCCCTGGGGCCAACGTCCTGACTTTC.

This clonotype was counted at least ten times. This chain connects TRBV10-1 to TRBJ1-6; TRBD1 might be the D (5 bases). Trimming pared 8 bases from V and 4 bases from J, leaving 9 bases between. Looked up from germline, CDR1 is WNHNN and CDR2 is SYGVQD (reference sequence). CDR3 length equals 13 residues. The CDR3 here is CASGDSYNSPLHF. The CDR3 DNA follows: TGCGCCAGCGGAGACAGTTATAATTCACCCCTCCACTTT.

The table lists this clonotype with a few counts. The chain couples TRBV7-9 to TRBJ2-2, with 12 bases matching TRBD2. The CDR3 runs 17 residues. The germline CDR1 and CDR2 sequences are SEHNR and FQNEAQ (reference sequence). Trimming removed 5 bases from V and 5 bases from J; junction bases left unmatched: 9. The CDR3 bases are TGTGCCAGCAGCCCGGCTAGCGGGAGGGCCCGGACCGGGGAGCTGTTTTTT. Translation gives CASSPASGRARTGELFF.

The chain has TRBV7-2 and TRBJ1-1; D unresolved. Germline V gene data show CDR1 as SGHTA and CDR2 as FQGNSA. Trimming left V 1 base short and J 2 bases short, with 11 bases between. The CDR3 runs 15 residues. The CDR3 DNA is TGTGCCAGCAGCTTAGTGATCGGCCCCAACACTGAAGCTTTCTTT. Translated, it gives CASSLVIGPNTEAFF.

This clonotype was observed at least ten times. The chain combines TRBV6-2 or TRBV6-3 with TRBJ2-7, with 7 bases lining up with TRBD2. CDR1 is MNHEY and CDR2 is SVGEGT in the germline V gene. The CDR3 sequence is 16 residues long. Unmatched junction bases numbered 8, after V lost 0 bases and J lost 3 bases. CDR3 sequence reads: CASSYSILGDYYEQYF. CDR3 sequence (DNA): TGTGCCAGCAGTTACTCGATCCTAGGGGACTACTACGAGCAGTACTTC.

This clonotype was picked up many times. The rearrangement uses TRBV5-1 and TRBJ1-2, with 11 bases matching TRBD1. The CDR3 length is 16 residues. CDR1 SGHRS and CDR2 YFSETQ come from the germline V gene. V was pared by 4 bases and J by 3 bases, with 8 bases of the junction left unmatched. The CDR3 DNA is TGCGCCAGCAGCCCGAACCCGGGACAGGGGGACTATGGCTACACCTTC. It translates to CASSPNPGQGDYGYTF.

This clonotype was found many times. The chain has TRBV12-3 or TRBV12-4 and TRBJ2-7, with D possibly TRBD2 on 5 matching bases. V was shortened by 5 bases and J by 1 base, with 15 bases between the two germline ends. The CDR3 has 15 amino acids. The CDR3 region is CASSDGLALSYEQYF. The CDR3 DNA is TGTGCCAGCAGTGACGGACTGGCTCTATCCTACGAGCAGTACTTC.

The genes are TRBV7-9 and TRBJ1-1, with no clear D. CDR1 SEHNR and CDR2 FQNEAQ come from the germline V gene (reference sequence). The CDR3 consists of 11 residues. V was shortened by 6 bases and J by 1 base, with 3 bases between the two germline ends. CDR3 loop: CASSQNTEAFF. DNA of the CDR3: TGTGCCAGCAGTCAGAACACTGAAGCTTTCTTT.